The T cell receptor beta chain under discussion was sequenced for a study of blood T cell repertoires in COVID-19. Overall study: Whether acute or convalescent, the COVID-19 samples came from the United States, Italy and Spain. PBMCs, B-cell-depleted T cells, or T cells provided the cDNA or gDNA that made up the material.

The ends lost 8 bases at V and 10 bases at J; junction bases unmatched: 3. CDR3 size: 12 residues. Germline loops: CDR1 MGHDK, CDR2 SYGVNS. Method: immunoSEQ multiplex PCR; TCRdb's copy keeps in-frame clones and lacks some. Found here are 80,000 to 95,000 clones, approximately 88% of them singletons; the top ten hold around 29%. V and J are TRBV25-1 and TRBJ1-6, with TRBD1 identical over 9 bases. Sequencing input: peripheral blood. This TCR was sampled from a woman of 80 years or more with active or convalescent COVID-19. CDR3 amino acids: CASHRGQSPLHF. The DNA of the CDR3 is TGTGCCAGCCACAGGGGGCAATCACCCCTCCACTTT.